The 20 T cell receptor beta chains in this list originate from one sample, sequenced in a study of shared clonotypes between healthy human individuals. CD45RO-negative CD8 cells positively selected for CCR7 made up the naive population, which excluded terminally differentiated effector memory CD45RA+ cells. The data were produced by immunoSEQ multiplex PCR, yet TCRdb's version contains in-frame clones alone and is incomplete. The data hold about 1,800,000 clones, with roughly 94% observed a single time. The source material was naive CD8+ T cells sorted from blood. The receptors stem from a man aged 18 to 29 in good health.

The chain carries TRBV4-3 and TRBJ2-7; 11 bases fit TRBD2. V was pared by 0 bases and J by 2 bases, with 6 bases of the junction left unmatched. Germline V gene lookup returns CDR1 LGHNA and CDR2 YSLEER. CDR3 length: 17 residues. The CDR3 DNA is TGCGCCAGCAGCCAAGAGGGGGGACTAGCGGATCCCTACGAGCAGTACTTC. Protein sequence: CASSQEGGLADPYEQYF.

The chain joins TRBV27 to TRBJ1-1; 12 bases fit TRBD1. Germline loops: CDR1 MNHEY, CDR2 SMNVEV (reference sequence). This CDR3 is 15 amino acids long. The trim removed 6 bases at V and 4 bases at J, leaving 6 bases unmatched. The CDR3 region is CASSGTGGGVTEAFF. CDR3 nucleotide sequence: TGTGCCAGCAGCGGGACAGGGGGCGGGGTCACTGAAGCTTTCTTT.

This clone is a singleton in its sample. V gene TRBV11-2 combines with J gene TRBJ2-1; TRBD2 matches 14 bases. This CDR3 contains 15 residues. J was trimmed by 8 bases and V by 4 bases; bases with no gene match: 4. Germline CDR1 reads SGHAT; CDR2 reads FQNNGV. The CDR3 DNA is TGTGCCAGCAGCTCCGGGACTAGCGGGAGCTATGAGCAGTTCTTC. It translates to CASSSGTSGSYEQFF.

This sequence joins TRBV5-5 and TRBJ1-2; 8 bases align to TRBD1. The CDR3 sequence is 15 residues long. Germline V gene sequence: CDR1 SGHKS, CDR2 YYEKEE (reference sequence). With 1 base clipped from V and 3 bases from J, the junction kept 5 bases outside the gene matches. The CDR3 nucleotides are TGTGCCAGCAGCTTGTGGGCAGGGGGCGACTATGGCTACACCTTC. This encodes CASSLWAGGDYGYTF.

V is TRBV7-2 and J is TRBJ2-1, with TRBD2 identical over 11 bases. CDR3 length: 18 residues. V trimming: 3 bases; J trimming: 7 bases; junction bases outside the gene matches: 14. From germline, CDR1 is SGHTA and CDR2 FQGNSA. The CDR3 reads CASSFPQDSGRAWNEQFF. The CDR3 nucleotides are TGTGCCAGCAGCTTCCCCCAAGATAGCGGGAGGGCCTGGAATGAGCAGTTCTTC.

The chain uses TRBV7-2 and TRBJ2-2; the match to TRBD2 covers 10 bases. Per germline, CDR1 SGHTA and CDR2 FQGNSA. CDR3 size: 16 residues. Germline trimming cut 6 bases from V and 6 bases from J; bases unmatched to any gene: 10. CDR3 protein: CASSFLAGDEAGELFF. CDR3 nucleotide sequence: TGTGCCAGCAGTTTTCTAGCGGGAGACGAGGCCGGGGAGCTGTTTTTT.

This clone was counted once. The J gene is TRBJ2-7, the V gene TRBV15; a weak D match, TRBD2 (7 bases). The germline V gene encodes CDR1 LNHNV and CDR2 YYDKDF (reference sequence). CDR3 length equals 14 residues. V lost 6 bases and J 5 bases, leaving 17 bases between the germline ends. CDR3 residues: CATRGAGEVHEQYF. The CDR3 bases are TGTGCCACCAGGGGGGCGGGAGAGGTCCACGAGCAGTACTTC.

This clone appeared a single time. The chain uses TRBV19 and TRBJ2-5, with TRBD1 as a possible D gene (5 bases). Trimming took off 4 bases at V and 4 bases at J, with 16 bases between the two ends. Germline CDR1 is LNHDA and CDR2 is SQIVND (reference sequence). The CDR3 length is 15 residues. The CDR3 protein is CASSTTGSSGETQYF. The CDR3 DNA sequence: TGTGCCAGTAGTACTACAGGTTCTTCGGGAGAGACCCAGTACTTC.

This sequence joins TRBV5-5 and TRBJ1-1; possibly TRBD1 for D (6 bases). The CDR3 runs to 14 residues. Germline-derived CDR1 and CDR2 are SGHKS and YYEKEE (reference sequence). V gave up 0 bases and J gave up 6 bases, with 12 bases separating them. This CDR3 reads CASSLVNRESEAFF. The CDR3 coding sequence is TGTGCCAGCAGCTTGGTGAACAGGGAGTCTGAAGCTTTCTTT.

This chain joins TRBV30 and TRBJ1-2, with D possibly TRBD1 on 5 matching bases. The CDR3 is 17 amino acids. Trimming shortened V by 4 bases and J by 0 bases, and 21 bases separated the two germline ends. Germline CDR1 and CDR2: GTSNPN and SVGIG (reference sequence). CDR3 nucleotide sequence: TGTGCCTGGATGGGGTTCAGGGAACAAGACCCTAACTATGGCTACACCTTC. It is translated as CAWMGFREQDPNYGYTF.

The V call is TRBV7-9, the J call TRBJ2-3; TRBD2 matches 7 bases. The CDR3 runs to 13 residues. After removal of 4 bases from V and 5 bases from J, the junction contained 3 bases not matched to a gene. From germline, CDR1 is SEHNR and CDR2 FQNEAQ (reference sequence). CDR3 in amino acids: CASSSGLEDTQYF. As DNA, the CDR3 is TGTGCCAGCAGCTCCGGACTAGAAGATACGCAGTATTTT.

The V and J genes are TRBV4-1 and TRBJ2-4; 7 nucleotides agree with TRBD1. CDR1 MGHRA and CDR2 YSYEKL come from the germline V gene. The V segment lost 3 bases and the J segment 7 bases; nucleotides outside the gene matches: 6. CDR3 length: 14 residues. Written as DNA, the CDR3 is TGCGCCAGCAGCCAGGCGACAGGGTCTAACATTCAGTACTTC. Translated, it gives CASSQATGSNIQYF.

Notes on this clone: This CDR3 is also generated by other DNA sequences in the sample. V gene TRBV6-5 combines with J gene TRBJ2-1; 11 nucleotides align to TRBD2. The CDR3 extends over 15 amino acids. Germline lookup yields CDR1 MNHEY and CDR2 SVGAGI. V shed 7 bases and J 4 bases; nucleotides not matched to a gene: 6. CDR3 loop: CASKTSGEGYNEQFF. CDR3 nucleotides: TGTGCCAGCAAGACTAGCGGGGAGGGATACAATGAGCAGTTCTTC.

Here the CDR3 reads CASPDRVGHGYTF. CDR3 DNA: TGTGCCAGTCCGGACAGGGTAGGACATGGCTACACCTTC. The V and J genes are TRBV2 and TRBJ1-2, with 8 bases aligning to TRBD1. The CDR3 has 13 amino acids. Germline CDR1 reads SNHLY; CDR2 reads FYNNEI. After removal of 9 bases from V and 6 bases from J, the junction contained 9 bases not matched to a gene.

The chain recombines TRBV27 with TRBJ2-3, with D maybe TRBD2 (6 bases). This CDR3 has 14 residues. Germline assignment: CDR1 MNHEY and CDR2 SMNVEV (reference sequence). Trimming shortened V by 8 bases and J by 7 bases, and 19 bases separated the two germline ends. In DNA form, the CDR3 reads TGTGCCAGCCGGGAGCGGTATCTTCCCAATACGCAGTATTTT. Translation: CASRERYLPNTQYF.

The V call is TRBV6-5, the J call TRBJ2-5; D is uncertain. This CDR3 contains 14 residues. Germline V gives CDR1 MNHEY, CDR2 SVGAGI. V was shortened by 2 bases and J by 0 bases, with 7 bases between the two germline ends. The CDR3 sequence is CASSYVGYQETQYF. CDR3 bases: TGTGCCAGCAGTTACGTCGGGTACCAAGAGACCCAGTACTTC.

As concerns this clone: The sample carries other DNA sequences with the same CDR3. V and J are TRBV5-4 and TRBJ2-7, with 10 bases lining up with TRBD1. The CDR3 is 15 residues long. Germline loops: CDR1 SGHNT, CDR2 YYREEE (reference sequence). Losses at the gene ends were 0 bases for V and 2 bases for J; bases not matched to a gene: 2. The CDR3 here is CASSLGTGGTYEQYF. CDR3 in DNA: TGTGCCAGCAGCTTGGGGACAGGGGGTACCTACGAGCAGTACTTC.

The rearrangement joins TRBV9 to TRBJ1-2; 9 nucleotides match TRBD1. Germline CDR1 is SGDLS and CDR2 is YYNGEE. The CDR3 covers 16 residues. V was pared by 3 bases and J by 4 bases, with 10 bases of the junction left unmatched. This CDR3 is CASSANRDRVLYGYTF. CDR3 coding DNA: TGTGCCAGCAGCGCGAACCGGGACAGGGTCCTCTATGGCTACACCTTC.

As regards this clone: Other DNA variants within this sample encode the same CDR3. This sequence joins TRBV9 and TRBJ2-1; 9 bases agree with TRBD2. Germline V gene data show CDR1 as SGDLS and CDR2 as YYNGEE. CDR3 length: 15 amino acids. The ends lost 0 bases at V and 4 bases at J; junction bases unmatched: 2. CDR3 in amino acids: CASSVASGGYNEQFF. For the CDR3, the DNA is TGTGCCAGCAGCGTAGCGAGCGGGGGGTACAATGAGCAGTTCTTC.

The rearrangement uses TRBV5-6 and TRBJ1-3; unclear D gene. The germline V gene encodes CDR1 SGHDT and CDR2 YYEEEE. The ends were cut back, 4 bases at V and 0 bases at J, with 14 bases in the middle. This CDR3 is built from 16 residues. The CDR3 bases are TGTGCCAGCAGCCATCCCATGCCGACCTCTGGAAACACCATATATTTT. It yields the protein CASSHPMPTSGNTIYF.